This T cell receptor beta chain was identified during a study of long-term antiretroviral therapy in people with HIV. It was version v3.0 of the immunoSEQ assay that was run at survey level. The assay was immunoSEQ multiplex PCR, and TCRdb's table has in-frame clones only and misses some. The sample includes around 20,000 clones, 84% of them seen just once. The germline V gene encodes CDR1 SQVTM and CDR2 ANQGSEA. Deletions cut 6 bases from V and 0 bases from J, with 11 bases between. The CDR3 contains 13 residues. The sequences come from unsorted PBMCs, collected 0.9 years after starting antiretroviral therapy. This chain joins TRBV29-1 and TRBJ1-2; perhaps TRBD1 as D (5 bases). The sequence was obtained from a man aged 18 to 35 with HIV. The CDR3, as DNA: TGCAGCGTCCCGGACACCTCTAACTATGGCTACACCTTC. As protein: CSVPDTSNYGYTF.